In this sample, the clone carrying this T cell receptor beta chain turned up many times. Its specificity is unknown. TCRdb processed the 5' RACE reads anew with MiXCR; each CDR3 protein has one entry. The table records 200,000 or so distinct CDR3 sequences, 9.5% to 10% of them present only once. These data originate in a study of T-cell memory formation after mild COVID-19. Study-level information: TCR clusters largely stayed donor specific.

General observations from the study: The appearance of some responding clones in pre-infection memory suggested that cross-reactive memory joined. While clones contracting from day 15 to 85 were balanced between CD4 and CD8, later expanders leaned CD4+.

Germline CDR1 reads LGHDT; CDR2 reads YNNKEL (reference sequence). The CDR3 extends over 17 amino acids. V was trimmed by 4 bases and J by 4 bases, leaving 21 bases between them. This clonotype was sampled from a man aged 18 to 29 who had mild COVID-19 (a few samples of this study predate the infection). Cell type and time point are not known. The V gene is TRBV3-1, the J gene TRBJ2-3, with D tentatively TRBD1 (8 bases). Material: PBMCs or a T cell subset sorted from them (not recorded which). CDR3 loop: CASSLYLGQGGSDTQYF. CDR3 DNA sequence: TGTGCCAGCAGCCTCTACCTAGGACAGGGAGGGTCAGATACGCAGTATTTT.